This T cell receptor (beta chain) was retrieved from a study of cytomegalovirus exposure and HLA in healthy donors. The PCR had 60 Vbeta and 13 Jbeta primers. Using immunoSEQ multiplex PCR, the repertoire was profiled, and TCRdb retains in-frame clones only, with some absent. Of under 200,000 clones in the sample, almost 85% were seen once. The CDR3 runs to 14 residues. With 6 bases removed from V and 6 bases from J, the gap between germline ends came to 15 bases. The V gene's germline CDR1 is MDHEN and CDR2 SYDVKM. A single count supports this clone. The chain combines TRBV28 with TRBJ1-5; the D is unclear. The sequencing sample was made of PBMCs. This sequence originates from a woman aged 45-60 years in good health and CMV-seronegative. CDR3 amino acids: CASRPRGPGQPQHF. The CDR3 DNA sequence: TGTGCCAGCAGACCTCGAGGTCCGGGTCAGCCCCAGCATTTT.